This paragraph covers one T cell receptor beta chain sequence. TCRdb keeps only in-frame clones here, not all; method: immunoSEQ multiplex PCR. This table has about 2.1 million clones, 90% to 95% appearing once. This sample is drawn from a study of shared clonotypes between healthy human individuals. As defined, naive CD8 cells were CD45RO-negative and positively selected for CCR7, with terminally differentiated effector memory CD45RA+ cells excluded. The CDR3 extends over 14 amino acids. V lost 4 bases, J lost 5 bases, and 15 bases lay in between. Germline CDR1 and CDR2: MDHEN and SYDVKM. This clonotype was sampled from a young man in good health. Some clones in this sample may be carry-over from other donors' samples. The rearrangement links TRBV28 to TRBJ2-7; perhaps D is TRBD1 or TRBD2 (6 bases each). The sequenced material came from naive CD8+ T cells from PBMCs. CDR3 protein: CASSSGGGHHEQYF. The CDR3 DNA is TGTGCCAGCAGTTCGGGTGGGGGGCACCACGAGCAGTACTTC.